Given below is one T cell receptor beta chain in context. It lacks a known antigen. No quality values exist for individual bases; no much larger clone is one base distant. Genomic DNA was used for TRB sequencing, which was performed with the immunoSEQ assay at survey resolution or with the hsTCRB kit. In the authors' own workflow: Initial read processing used immunoSEQ software, and repertoire analyses used the LymphoSeq R package. Clonality was calculated as 1 minus normalized Shannon entropy, and the Gini coefficient was also calculated for each TRB dataset. Phenotypes of unsorted samples were inferred by mapping TRB sequences from sorted subsets of the recipient or donor onto unsorted samples of the same recipient. Imported from immuneACCESS, the table was reduced by TCRdb to in-frame sequences with V and J called. These copies leave out some clones; in studies compared against another copy, an unresolved V gene accounts for under half, and the cause of the remainder is not known. V, J and clone size are taken as reported in that table, and D and trimming were inferred from the DNA itself. The sample table contains 20,000 to 25,000 clones; only one count was recorded for 75% to 90% of them. The ten biggest clones cover roughly 2% of the sample.

There are 20 amino acids in the CDR3, from cysteine to phenylalanine inclusive. Of all the DNA, just the CDR3 is kept, 60 bases in frame from base 1. These data originate in a study of T cells after posttransplantation cyclophosphamide listed by TCRdb under 2016. About the investigation overall: The study tracked T cell repertoire reconstitution by TRB sequencing after myeloablative bone marrow transplantation using posttransplantation cyclophosphamide as GVHD prophylaxis. Antigen receptor sequencing covered samples from 30 to 40 PTCy-treated patients and 15 to 20 of their related bone marrow donors. TRB sequencing was performed on blood from all 35 or so PTCy patients with 1-year posttransplant specimens. Up to 3 additional blood samples from 2 to 5.2 years after transplant were also TRB-sequenced in 3 patients, as was pretransplant blood from a handful of patients. Because TRA and TRB clonality were tightly correlated in fewer than 10 samples, subsequent TCR analyses were focused on TRB only. Public TRB sequences were checked against a database of over 3,500 sequences associated with responses to pathogens, tumor antigens, self-antigens and alloantigens. Broader findings and caveats from the paper: Across some 45 patients, TRB clonality was highly associated with recipient CMV seropositivity and CMV reactivation, and PTCy diversity was similar to diversity in CNI/methotrexate controls. Donor-recipient similarity was low at 1-2 months but increased during the first year, and donor CD8+ memory clones often dominated later blood repertoires. The TRB repertoires of T cells infiltrating skin or the GI tract showed only limited overlap with the TRB repertoires found in blood.

A control cohort of some ten patients who had been given myeloablative marrow transplants with methotrexate plus a calcineurin inhibitor was sampled 1 year after transplant. Mononuclear cells from peripheral blood and bone marrow were separated by Ficoll-Hypaque density centrifugation and then cryopreserved. This chain is built from TRBV21-1 and TRBJ2-1; TRBD2, as called in the table, went unchecked against the DNA. TRBV21-1 is tagged as a pseudogene. Source: PBMCs, taken about 350 days after allogeneic stem cell transplant with calcineurin inhibitor and methotrexate. The TCR was taken from a female patient between 30 and 45 years old who received an allogeneic stem cell transplant from an unrelated donor, was CMV-positive, and had acute and chronic GVHD. After a transplant, some T cells may be the graft donor's own cells. The encoded CDR3 is CASSKAFQEGRPPRYNEQFF. DNA sequence: TGTGCCAGCAGCAAAGCTTTTCAGGAGGGGAGGCCGCCCCGGTACAATGAGCAGTTCTTC.